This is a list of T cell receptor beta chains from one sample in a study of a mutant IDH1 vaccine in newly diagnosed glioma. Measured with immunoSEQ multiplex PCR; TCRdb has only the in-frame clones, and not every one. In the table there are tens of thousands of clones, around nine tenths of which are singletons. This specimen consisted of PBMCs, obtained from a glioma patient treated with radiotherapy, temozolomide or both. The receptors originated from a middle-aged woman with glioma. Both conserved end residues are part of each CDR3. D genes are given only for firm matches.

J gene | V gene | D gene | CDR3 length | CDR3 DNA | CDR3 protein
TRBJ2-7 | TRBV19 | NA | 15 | TGTGCCAGTAGTATTGGAACAGGGAACTCCTACGAGCAGTACTTC | CASSIGTGNSYEQYF
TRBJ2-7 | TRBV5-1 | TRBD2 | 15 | TGCGCCAGCAGCTTGGGACTAGCGGGACTATACGAGCAGTACTTC | CASSLGLAGLYEQYF
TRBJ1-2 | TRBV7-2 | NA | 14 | TGTGCCAGCAGCTCCAGGGTTACTAACTATGGCTACACCTTC | CASSSRVTNYGYTF
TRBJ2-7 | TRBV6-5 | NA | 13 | TGTGCCAGCAGTAAGACGCAGGGCCCCGAGCAGTACTTC | CASSKTQGPEQYF